This T cell receptor beta chain was recovered during a study of OX40 agonist ivuxolimab in advanced cancers. Study details: Among those enrolled, mean age was about 60 years (range 23 to 79) and approximately 80% were male. Partial responses, seen in three patients, involved one hepatocellular carcinoma and two cutaneous melanomas. Overall study findings and caveats: Fewer expanded clones were found on average in CD4+ than in CD8+ T cells.

CDR3 length: 15 residues. V lost 3 bases, J lost 2 bases, and 13 bases lay in between. The germline V gene encodes CDR1 KGHSH and CDR2 LQKENI. Some clones are missing from TCRdb's copy, which holds only in-frame ones; the method was immunoSEQ multiplex PCR. This sample has tens of thousands of clones, with roughly 88% found just once. About this clone: Its antigen is unknown.

This sample comprised CD4+ or CD8+ T cells sorted from blood, obtained in a trial of the OX40 agonist ivuxolimab. The sequence came from an adult with an advanced solid tumor such as melanoma, head and neck, liver or kidney cancer. The chain employs TRBV18 and TRBJ1-2, with a possible D match to TRBD1 (5 bases). CDR3 amino acids: CASSPTSGRNYGYTF. The CDR3 bases are TGTGCCAGCTCACCGACTTCGGGACGGAACTATGGCTACACCTTC.